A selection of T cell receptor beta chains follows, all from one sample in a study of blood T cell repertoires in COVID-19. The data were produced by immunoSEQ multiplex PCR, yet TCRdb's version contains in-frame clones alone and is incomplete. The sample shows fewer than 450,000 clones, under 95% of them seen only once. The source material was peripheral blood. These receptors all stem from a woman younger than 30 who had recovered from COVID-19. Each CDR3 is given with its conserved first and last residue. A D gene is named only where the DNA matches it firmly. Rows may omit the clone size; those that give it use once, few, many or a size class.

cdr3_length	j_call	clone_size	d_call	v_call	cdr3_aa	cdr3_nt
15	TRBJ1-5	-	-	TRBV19	CASSIAEVSNQPQHF	TGTGCCAGTAGTATTGCTGAGGTCAGTAATCAGCCCCAGCATTTT
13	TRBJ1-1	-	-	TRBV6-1	CASSEQAYTEAFF	TGTGCCAGCAGTGAACAAGCATACACTGAAGCTTTCTTT
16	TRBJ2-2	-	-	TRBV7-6	CASSLSPGVWTGELFF	TGTGCCAGCAGCCTCTCTCCGGGAGTATGGACCGGGGAGCTGTTTTTT
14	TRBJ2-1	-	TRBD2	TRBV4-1	CASRGLAGYNEQFF	TGCGCCAGCAGAGGACTAGCGGGCTACAATGAGCAGTTCTTC
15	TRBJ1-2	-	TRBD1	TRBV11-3	CASSFGTGVDYGYTF	TGTGCCAGCAGCTTCGGGACAGGGGTCGACTATGGCTACACCTTC
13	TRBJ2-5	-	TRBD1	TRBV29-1	CSVETGQFETQYF	TGCAGCGTTGAAACGGGACAGTTCGAGACCCAGTACTTC
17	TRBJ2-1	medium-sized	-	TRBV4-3	CASSQGGIDRPSDEQFF	TGCGCCAGCAGCCAAGGGGGGATCGACAGGCCCAGTGATGAGCAGTTCTTC
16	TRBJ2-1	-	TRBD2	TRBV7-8	CASCIREGLRFGQLFF	TGTGCCAGCTGTATCCGGGAGGGCCTAAGATTTGGTCAGCTGTTCTTC
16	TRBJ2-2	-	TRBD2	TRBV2	CASKVSGAGITGELFF	TGTGCCAGCAAGGTTAGCGGGGCCGGGATCACCGGGGAGCTGTTTTTT
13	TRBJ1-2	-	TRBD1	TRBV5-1	CASSVSRDSGYTF	TGCGCCAGCAGCGTCAGCCGGGACAGCGGCTACACCTTC
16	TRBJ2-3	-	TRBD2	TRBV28	CASSLPSSGGRITQYF	TGTGCCAGCAGTTTACCTTCTAGCGGGGGCCGGATTACGCAGTATTTT
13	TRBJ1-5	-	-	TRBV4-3	CASSQGRGQPQHF	TGCGCCAGCAGCCAAGGGCGCGGTCAGCCCCAGCATTTT
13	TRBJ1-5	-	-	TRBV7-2	CASSLGGVKPQHF	TGTGCCAGCAGCTTAGGGGGGGTTAAGCCCCAGCATTTT
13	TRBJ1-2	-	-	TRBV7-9	CASSHAGEHGYTF	TGTGCCAGCAGCCACGCGGGGGAACATGGCTACACCTTC
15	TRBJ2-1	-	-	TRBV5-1	CASSLADGGTLEQFF	TGCGCCAGCAGCTTGGCCGACGGAGGAACCCTTGAGCAGTTCTTC
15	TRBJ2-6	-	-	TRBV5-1	CASSGDSSGANVLTF	TGCGCCAGCAGCGGCGACAGCTCTGGGGCCAACGTCCTGACTTTC
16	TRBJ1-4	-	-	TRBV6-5	CASSYTAGGTNEKLFF	TGTGCCAGCAGTTACACCGCGGGGGGCACTAATGAAAAACTGTTTTTT
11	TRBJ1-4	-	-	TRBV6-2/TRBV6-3	CASSYREKLFF	TGTGCCAGCAGTTATCGTGAAAAACTGTTTTTT
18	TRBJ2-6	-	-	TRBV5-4	CASSARTRTISGANVLTF	TGTGCCAGCAGCGCGAGGACACGGACCATCTCTGGGGCCAACGTCCTGACTTTC
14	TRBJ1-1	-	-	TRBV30	CAWREPGWGTEAFF	TGTGCCTGGAGGGAACCGGGGTGGGGCACTGAAGCTTTCTTT
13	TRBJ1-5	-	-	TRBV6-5	CASKQGKDQPQHF	TGTGCCAGTAAACAGGGAAAAGATCAGCCCCAGCATTTT
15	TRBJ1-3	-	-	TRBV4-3	CASSQDRRDGNTIYF	TGCGCCAGCAGCCAAGATCGCAGGGATGGAAACACCATATATTTT
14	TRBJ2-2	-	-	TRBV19	CASRSGLGPGELFF	TGTGCCAGTAGGAGCGGATTAGGGCCCGGGGAGCTGTTTTTT
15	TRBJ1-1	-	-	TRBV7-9	CASSLSGGLTDEAFF	TGTGCCAGCAGCTTATCTGGTGGTTTGACAGACGAAGCTTTCTTT
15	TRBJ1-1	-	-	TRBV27	CASSLSNSMNTEAFF	TGTGCCAGCAGTTTATCGAACAGCATGAACACTGAAGCTTTCTTT
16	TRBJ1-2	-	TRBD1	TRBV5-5	CASSPGQGAEGYGYTF	TGTGCCAGCAGCCCGGGACAGGGGGCTGAGGGGTATGGCTACACCTTC
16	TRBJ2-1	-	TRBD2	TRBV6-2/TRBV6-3	CASSYQLRAGGNEQFF	TGTGCCAGCAGTTACCAACTCAGGGCGGGAGGCAATGAGCAGTTCTTC
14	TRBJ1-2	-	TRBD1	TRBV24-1	CATSENTGVQGYTF	TGTGCCACCAGTGAAAACACAGGGGTACAAGGCTACACCTTC
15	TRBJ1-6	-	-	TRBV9	CASSGQNSYNSPLHF	TGTGCCAGCAGTGGACAGAACTCCTATAATTCACCCCTCCACTTT
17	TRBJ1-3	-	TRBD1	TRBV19	CASSISPTQGRGNTIYF	TGTGCCAGTAGTATTTCACCGACACAGGGGAGAGGAAACACCATATATTTT
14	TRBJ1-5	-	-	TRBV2	CASSEVFEGQPQHF	TGTGCCAGCAGTGAAGTCTTTGAGGGTCAGCCCCAGCATTTT
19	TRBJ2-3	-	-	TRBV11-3	CASREGGGDKEPLTDTQYF	TGTGCCAGCAGAGAAGGCGGGGGCGATAAAGAGCCATTGACAGATACGCAGTATTTT
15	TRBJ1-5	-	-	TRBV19	CASSSLDTTNQPQHF	TGTGCCAGTAGTAGTCTGGACACCACTAATCAGCCCCAGCATTTT
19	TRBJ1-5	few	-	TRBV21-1	CASSKWANFGGCCNQPQHF	TGTGCCAGCAGCAAATGGGCCAATTTTGGGGGCTGCTGCAATCAGCCCCAGCATTTT
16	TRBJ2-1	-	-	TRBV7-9	CASSPTGTSSYNEQFF	TGTGCCAGCAGCCCAACAGGGACCAGCTCCTACAATGAGCAGTTCTTC
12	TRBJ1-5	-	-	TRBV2	CASSERVQPQHF	TGTGCCAGCAGTGAACGGGTGCAGCCCCAGCATTTT
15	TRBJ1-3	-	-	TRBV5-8	CASSRGGFSGNTIYF	TGTGCCAGCAGCCGTGGAGGATTCTCTGGAAACACCATATATTTT
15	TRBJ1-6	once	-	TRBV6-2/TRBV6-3	CASSPPGGDQEPLHF	TGTGCCAGCAGTCCCCCCGGGGGGGACCAGGAACCCCTCCACTTT
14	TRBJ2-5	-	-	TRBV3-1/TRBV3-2	CASSQGNRQETQYF	TGTGCCAGCAGCCAAGGAAACAGACAAGAGACCCAGTACTTC
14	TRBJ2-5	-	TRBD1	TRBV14	CASSQGQGAETQYF	TGTGCCAGCAGCCAGGGACAGGGGGCAGAGACCCAGTACTTC
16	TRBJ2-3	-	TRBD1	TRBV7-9	CASSLRSGTGGDTQYF	TGTGCCAGCAGCCTAAGATCCGGGACAGGGGGAGATACGCAGTATTTT
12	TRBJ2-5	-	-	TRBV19	CASSQGVETQYF	TGTGCCAGCTCACAGGGAGTAGAGACCCAGTACTTC
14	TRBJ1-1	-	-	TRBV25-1	CASSPYPGNTEAFF	TGTGCCAGCAGCCCATATCCAGGAAACACTGAAGCTTTCTTT
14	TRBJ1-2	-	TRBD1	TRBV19	CASSATGTGYGYTF	TGTGCCAGTAGTGCCACCGGGACAGGGTATGGCTACACCTTC
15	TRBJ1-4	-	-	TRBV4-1	CASSLRQTLNEKLFF	TGCGCCAGCAGCCTCCGACAGACTCTCAATGAAAAACTGTTTTTT
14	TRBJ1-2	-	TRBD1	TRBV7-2	CASSLALTGYGYTF	TGTGCCAGCAGCTTAGCGTTGACAGGGTATGGCTACACCTTC
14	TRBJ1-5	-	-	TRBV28	CASSRHSSNQPQHF	TGTGCCAGCAGTCGACACTCTAGCAATCAGCCCCAGCATTTT
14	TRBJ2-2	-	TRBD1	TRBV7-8	CASSSRTGTGELFF	TGTGCCAGCAGCTCCCGGACAGGCACCGGGGAGCTGTTTTTT
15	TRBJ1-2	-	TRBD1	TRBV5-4	CASSWIQGAYYGYTF	TGTGCCAGCAGCTGGATACAGGGGGCCTATTATGGCTACACCTTC
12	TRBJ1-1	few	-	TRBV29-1	CSARGAGKEAFF	TGCAGCGCGCGGGGGGCGGGAAAGGAAGCTTTCTTT
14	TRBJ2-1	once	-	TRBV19	CASSIAGRVDEQFF	TGTGCCAGTAGTATTGCCGGGAGAGTCGATGAGCAGTTCTTC
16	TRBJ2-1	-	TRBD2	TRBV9	CASSVGAGTSRNEQFF	TGTGCCAGCAGCGTAGGGGCCGGGACTAGTAGGAATGAGCAGTTCTTC
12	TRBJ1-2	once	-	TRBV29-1	CSVPGQPYGYTF	TGCAGCGTTCCCGGACAGCCCTATGGCTACACCTTC